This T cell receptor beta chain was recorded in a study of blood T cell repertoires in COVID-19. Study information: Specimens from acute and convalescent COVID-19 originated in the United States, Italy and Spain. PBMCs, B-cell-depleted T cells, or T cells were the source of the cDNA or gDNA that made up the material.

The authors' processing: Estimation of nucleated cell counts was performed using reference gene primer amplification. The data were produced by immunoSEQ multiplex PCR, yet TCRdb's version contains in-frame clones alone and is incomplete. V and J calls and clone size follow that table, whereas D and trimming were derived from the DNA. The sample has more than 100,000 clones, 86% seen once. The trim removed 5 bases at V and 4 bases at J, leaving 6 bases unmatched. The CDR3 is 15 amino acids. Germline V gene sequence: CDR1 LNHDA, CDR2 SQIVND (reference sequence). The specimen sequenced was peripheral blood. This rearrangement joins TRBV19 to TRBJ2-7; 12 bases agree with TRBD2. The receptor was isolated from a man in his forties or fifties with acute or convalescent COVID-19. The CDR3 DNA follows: TGTGCCAGTAGTCCCACTAGCGGGAGGCAGTACGAGCAGTACTTC. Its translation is CASSPTSGRQYEQYF.